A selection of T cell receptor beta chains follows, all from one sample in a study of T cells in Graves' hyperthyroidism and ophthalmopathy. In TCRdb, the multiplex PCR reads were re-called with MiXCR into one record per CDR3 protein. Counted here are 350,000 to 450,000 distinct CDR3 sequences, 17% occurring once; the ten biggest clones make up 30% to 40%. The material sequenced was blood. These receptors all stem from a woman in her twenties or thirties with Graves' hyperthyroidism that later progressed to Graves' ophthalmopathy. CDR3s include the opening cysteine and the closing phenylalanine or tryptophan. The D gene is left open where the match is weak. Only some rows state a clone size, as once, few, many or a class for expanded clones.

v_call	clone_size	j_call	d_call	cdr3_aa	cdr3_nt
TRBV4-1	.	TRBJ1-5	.	CASSQDWQGGTAQHF	TGCGCCAGCAGCCAAGATTGGCAGGGTGGGACGGCCCAGCATTTT
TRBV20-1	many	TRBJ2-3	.	CSAKNSEGTDTQYF	TGCAGTGCTAAGAATAGCGAAGGCACAGATACGCAGTATTTT
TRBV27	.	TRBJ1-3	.	CASSPPGGNTIYF	TGTGCCAGCAGTCCCCCGGGCGGAAACACCATATATTTT
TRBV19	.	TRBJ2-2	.	CASTTRQGENTGELFF	TGTGCCAGTACGACGAGGCAGGGAGAGAACACCGGGGAGCTGTTTTTT
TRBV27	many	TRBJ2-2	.	CASSPFQGLAGELFF	TGTGCCAGCAGCCCTTTCCAGGGTCTGGCCGGGGAGCTGTTTTTT
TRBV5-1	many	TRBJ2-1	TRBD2	CASSLVGLADYNEQFF	TGCGCCAGCAGCTTGGTGGGTCTAGCGGATTACAATGAGCAGTTCTTC
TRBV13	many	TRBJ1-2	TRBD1	CASSSRQGVNYGYTF	TGTGCCAGCAGCTCGCGACAGGGTGTAAACTATGGCTACACCTTC
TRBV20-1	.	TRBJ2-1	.	CSAREGRGNEQFF	TGCAGTGCTAGGGAGGGCCGGGGCAATGAGCAGTTCTTC
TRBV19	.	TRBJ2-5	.	CASKRPNQETQYF	TGTGCCAGTAAGAGGCCGAACCAAGAGACCCAGTACTTC
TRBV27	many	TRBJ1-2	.	CASSRGVDRARDHGYTF	TGTGCCAGCAGTAGAGGCGTAGATAGAGCTCGTGACCACGGCTACACCTTC
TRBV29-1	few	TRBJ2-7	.	CSVAGQTYEQYF	TGCAGCGTTGCCGGACAGACCTACGAGCAGTACTTC
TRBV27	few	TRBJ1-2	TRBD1	CASSHGTGPRYGYTF	TGTGCCAGCAGCCATGGGACAGGGCCGCGTTATGGCTACACCTTC
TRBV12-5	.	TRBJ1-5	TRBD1	CASGLAPRGRAGQPQHF	TGTGCTAGTGGTTTGGCCCCCAGGGGGAGGGCGGGTCAGCCCCAGCATTTT
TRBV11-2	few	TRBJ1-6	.	CASSLADYNSPLHF	TGTGCCAGCAGCTTGGCGGATTATAATTCACCCCTCCACTTT
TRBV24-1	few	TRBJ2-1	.	CATSDYAAYNEQFF	TGTGCCACCAGTGATTATGCGGCCTACAATGAGCAGTTCTTC
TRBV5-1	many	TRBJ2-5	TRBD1	CASNLTDRAGETQYF	TGCGCCAGCAACCTAACTGACAGGGCAGGAGAGACCCAGTACTTC